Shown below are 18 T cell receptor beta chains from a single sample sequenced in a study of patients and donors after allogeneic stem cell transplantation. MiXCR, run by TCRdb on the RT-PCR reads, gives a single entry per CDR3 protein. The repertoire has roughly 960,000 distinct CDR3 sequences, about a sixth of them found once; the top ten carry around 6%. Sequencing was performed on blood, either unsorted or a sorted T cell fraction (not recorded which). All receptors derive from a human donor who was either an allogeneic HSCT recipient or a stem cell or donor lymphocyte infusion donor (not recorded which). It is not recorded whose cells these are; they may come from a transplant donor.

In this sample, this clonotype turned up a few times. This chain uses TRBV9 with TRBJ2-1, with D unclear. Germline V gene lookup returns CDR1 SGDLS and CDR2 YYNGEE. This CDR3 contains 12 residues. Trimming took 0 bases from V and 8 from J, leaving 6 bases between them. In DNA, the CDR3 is TGTGCCAGCAGCGTAGCCGAGTATGAGCAGTTCTTC. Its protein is CASSVAEYEQFF.

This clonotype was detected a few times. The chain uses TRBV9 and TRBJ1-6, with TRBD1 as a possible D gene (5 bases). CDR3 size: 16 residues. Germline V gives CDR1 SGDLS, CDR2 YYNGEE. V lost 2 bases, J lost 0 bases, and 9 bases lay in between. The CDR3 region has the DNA TGTGCCAGCAGCGTTGGGGGTAGCTCCTATAATTCACCCCTCCACTTT. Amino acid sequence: CASSVGGSSYNSPLHF.

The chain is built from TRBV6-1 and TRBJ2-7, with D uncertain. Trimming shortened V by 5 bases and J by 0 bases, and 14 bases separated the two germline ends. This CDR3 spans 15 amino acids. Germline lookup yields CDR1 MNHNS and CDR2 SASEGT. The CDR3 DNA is TGTGCCAGCAGTCGAAGAGGTGGAAGCTCCTACGAGCAGTACTTC. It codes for CASSRRGGSSYEQYF.

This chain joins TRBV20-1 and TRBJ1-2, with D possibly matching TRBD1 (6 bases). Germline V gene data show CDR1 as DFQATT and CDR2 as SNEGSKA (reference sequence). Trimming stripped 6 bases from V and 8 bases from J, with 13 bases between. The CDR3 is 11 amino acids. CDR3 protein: CSATDRLGYTF. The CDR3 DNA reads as TGCAGTGCCACTGACAGGTTGGGCTACACCTTC.

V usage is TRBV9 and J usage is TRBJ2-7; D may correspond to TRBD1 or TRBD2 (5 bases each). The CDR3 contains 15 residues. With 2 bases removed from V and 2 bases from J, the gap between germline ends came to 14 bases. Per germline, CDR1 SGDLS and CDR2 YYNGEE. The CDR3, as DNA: TGTGCCAGCAGCGTCGACTCGTGGGGACCCTACGAGCAGTACTTC. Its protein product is CASSVDSWGPYEQYF.

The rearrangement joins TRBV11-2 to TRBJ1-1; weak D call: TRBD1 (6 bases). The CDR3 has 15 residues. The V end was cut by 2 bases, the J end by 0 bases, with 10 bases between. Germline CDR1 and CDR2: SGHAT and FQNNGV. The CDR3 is CASSLTGKMNTEAFF. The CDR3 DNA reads TGTGCCAGCAGCTTAACAGGGAAAATGAACACTGAAGCTTTCTTT.

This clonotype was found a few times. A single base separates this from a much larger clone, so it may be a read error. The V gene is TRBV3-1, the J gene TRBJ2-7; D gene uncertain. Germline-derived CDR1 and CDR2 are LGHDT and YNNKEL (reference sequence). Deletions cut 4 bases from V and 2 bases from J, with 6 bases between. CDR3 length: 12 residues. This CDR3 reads CASSPAPYEQYF. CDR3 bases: TGTGCCAGCAGCCCAGCCCCCTACGAGCAGTACTTC.

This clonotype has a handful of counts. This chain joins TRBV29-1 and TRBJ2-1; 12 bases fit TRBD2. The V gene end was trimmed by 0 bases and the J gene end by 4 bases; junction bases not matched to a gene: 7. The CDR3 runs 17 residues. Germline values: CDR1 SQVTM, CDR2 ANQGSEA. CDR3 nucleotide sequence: TGCAGCGTTGAAGATCTGTCCGGGACTAGCGGGTACAATGAGCAGTTCTTC. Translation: CSVEDLSGTSGYNEQFF.

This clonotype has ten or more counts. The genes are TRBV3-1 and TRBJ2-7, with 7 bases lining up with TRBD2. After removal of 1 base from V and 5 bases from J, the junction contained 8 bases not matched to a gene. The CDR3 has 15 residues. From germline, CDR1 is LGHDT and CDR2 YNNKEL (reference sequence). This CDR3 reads CASSQVPSGGDEQYF. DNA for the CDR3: TGTGCCAGCAGCCAAGTTCCTAGCGGAGGAGACGAGCAGTACTTC.

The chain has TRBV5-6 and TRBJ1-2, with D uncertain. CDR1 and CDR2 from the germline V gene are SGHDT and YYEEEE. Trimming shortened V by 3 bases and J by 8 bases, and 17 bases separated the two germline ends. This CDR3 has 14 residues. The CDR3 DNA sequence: TGTGCCAGCAGCTGGGTGGGTCGCCCTGAGGGCTACACCTTC. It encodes CASSWVGRPEGYTF.

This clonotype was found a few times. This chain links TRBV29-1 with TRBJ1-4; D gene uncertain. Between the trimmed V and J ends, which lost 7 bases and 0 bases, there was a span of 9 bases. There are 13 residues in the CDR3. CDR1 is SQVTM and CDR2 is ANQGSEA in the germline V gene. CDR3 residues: CSALAATNEKLFF. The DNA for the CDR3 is TGCAGCGCCCTAGCAGCAACTAATGAAAAACTGTTTTTT.

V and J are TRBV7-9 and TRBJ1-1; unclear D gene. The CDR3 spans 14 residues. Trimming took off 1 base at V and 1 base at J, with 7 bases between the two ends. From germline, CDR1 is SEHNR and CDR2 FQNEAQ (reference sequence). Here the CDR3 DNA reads TGTGCCAGCAGCTTAGAGGCACAGAACACTGAAGCTTTCTTT. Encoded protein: CASSLEAQNTEAFF.

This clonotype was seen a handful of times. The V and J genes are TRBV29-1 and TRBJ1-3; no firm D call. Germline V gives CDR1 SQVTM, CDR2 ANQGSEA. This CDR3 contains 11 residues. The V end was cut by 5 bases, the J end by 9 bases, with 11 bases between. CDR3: CSVWEDRTIYF. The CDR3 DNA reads TGCAGCGTTTGGGAGGACCGCACCATATATTTT. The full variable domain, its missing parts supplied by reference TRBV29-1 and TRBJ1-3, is SAVISQKPSRDICQRGTSLTIQCQVDSQVTMMFWYRQQPGQSLTLIATANQGSEATYESGFVIDKFPISRPNLTFSTLTVSNMSPEDSSIYLCSVWEDRTIYFGEGSWLTVV.

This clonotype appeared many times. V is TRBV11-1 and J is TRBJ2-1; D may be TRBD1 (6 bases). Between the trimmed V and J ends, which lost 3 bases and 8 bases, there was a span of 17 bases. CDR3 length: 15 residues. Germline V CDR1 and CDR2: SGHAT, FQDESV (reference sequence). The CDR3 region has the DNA TGTGCCAGCAGCTTGTACAGGGACCCAGGGGATGAGCAGTTCTTC. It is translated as CASSLYRDPGDEQFF.

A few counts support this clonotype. The CDR3: CSVEVRGGDGYTF. In nucleotides, the CDR3 is TGCAGCGTTGAAGTGCGAGGGGGCGATGGCTACACCTTC. The genes are TRBV29-1 and TRBJ1-2, with TRBD1 matching 7 bases. The CDR3 contains 13 residues. With V trimmed by 1 base and J by 6 bases, 5 bases remained unmatched. Germline CDR1 is SQVTM and CDR2 is ANQGSEA.

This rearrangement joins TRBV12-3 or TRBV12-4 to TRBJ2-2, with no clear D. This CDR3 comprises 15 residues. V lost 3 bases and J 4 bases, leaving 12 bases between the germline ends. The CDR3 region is CASSLYSRTTGELFF. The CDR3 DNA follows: TGTGCCAGCAGTTTGTATTCCAGAACCACCGGGGAGCTGTTTTTT.

The chain's CDR3 is CASNFSTRVFNEQFF. In nucleotides, the CDR3 is TGTGCCAGCAATTTTTCTACACGAGTATTCAATGAGCAGTTCTTC. This sequence joins TRBV12-3 or TRBV12-4 and TRBJ2-1; D is unresolved. The V gene lost 7 bases and the J gene lost 6 bases, with 19 bases spanning the gap. The CDR3 covers 15 residues.

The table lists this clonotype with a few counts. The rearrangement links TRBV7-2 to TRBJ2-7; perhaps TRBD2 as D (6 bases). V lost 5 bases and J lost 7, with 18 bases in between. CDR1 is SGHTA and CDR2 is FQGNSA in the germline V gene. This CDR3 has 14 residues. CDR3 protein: CASSGGTGLSEQYF. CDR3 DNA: TGTGCCAGCAGCGGAGGGACGGGCCTTAGTGAGCAGTACTTC.